This TCR beta chain was sequenced during a study of T cell changes during pregnancy in multiple sclerosis. Per the germline V gene, CDR1 is SEHNR and CDR2 is FQNEAQ (reference sequence). CDR3 length: 15 amino acids. Germline trimming cut 1 base from V and 1 base from J; bases unmatched to any gene: 1. Generated by immunoSEQ multiplex PCR, the TCRdb table keeps only in-frame clones and is missing some. The sample holds roughly 45,000 clones, approximately 95% seen once. This specimen consisted of CD8+ T cells from peripheral blood mononuclear cells, obtained in the first trimester of pregnancy. The receptor's source is a female donor with multiple sclerosis, enrolled in a pregnancy study. V is TRBV7-9 and J is TRBJ2-5; 9 bases fit TRBD2. CDR3 protein: CASSLGGRAQETQYF. As DNA, the CDR3 is TGTGCCAGCAGCTTAGGCGGGAGGGCCCAAGAGACCCAGTACTTC. Variable domain in full (rest from reference TRBV7-9 and TRBJ2-5): DTGVSQNPRHKITKRGQNVTFRCDPISEHNRLYWYRQTLGQGPEFLTYFQNEAQLEKSRLLSDRFSAERPKGSFSTLEIQRTEQGDSAMYLCASSLGGRAQETQYFGPGTRLLVL.